These 18 T cell receptor beta chains share one sample of origin, sequenced in a study of blood T cell repertoires in COVID-19. Sequencing was performed with immunoSEQ multiplex PCR; in TCRdb, only in-frame clones are kept and a portion is missing. The table records 180,000 or so clones, around nine tenths of them present only once. The sequenced sample consisted of peripheral blood. These receptors were taken from a man aged 18 to 29 with active or convalescent COVID-19.

This clone was picked up one time. This chain links TRBV5-5 with TRBJ2-3, with 8 nucleotides matching TRBD1. CDR1 SGHKS and CDR2 YYEKEE come from the germline V gene (reference sequence). This CDR3 contains 16 residues. The ends lost 0 bases at V and 0 bases at J; junction bases unmatched: 3. CDR3 protein: CASSLGGTGSTDTQYF. For the CDR3, the DNA is TGTGCCAGCAGCTTGGGGGGGACAGGTAGCACAGATACGCAGTATTTT.

This chain joins TRBV5-6 and TRBJ1-1, with D possibly being TRBD1 (6 bases). The CDR3 contains 13 residues. Per the germline V gene, CDR1 is SGHDT and CDR2 is YYEEEE. V was cut by 4 bases and J by 12 bases, with 19 bases left in between. The DNA for the CDR3 is TGTGCCAGCAGCCCGGAGTTCGGGACACCACCTTTCTTT. Protein: CASSPEFGTPPFF.

J is TRBJ2-5 and V is TRBV2; 10 bases map to TRBD2. Germline V gene sequence: CDR1 SNHLY, CDR2 FYNNEI. The CDR3 totals 13 residues. The V gene end was trimmed by 6 bases and the J gene end by 5 bases; junction bases not matched to a gene: 3. The CDR3: CASRAGGIETQYF. As DNA, the CDR3 is TGTGCCAGCAGAGCGGGGGGGATCGAGACCCAGTACTTC.

The chain couples TRBV5-5 to TRBJ1-3, with D unresolved. This CDR3 has 14 amino acids. Per germline, CDR1 SGHKS and CDR2 YYEKEE (reference sequence). Trimming took 4 bases from V and 0 from J, leaving 8 bases between them. The chain's CDR3 is CASSLGISGNTIYF. CDR3 bases: TGTGCCAGCAGCCTCGGGATCTCTGGAAACACCATATATTTT.

This chain connects TRBV5-6 to TRBJ2-1; 8 positions match TRBD2. In germline, CDR1 is SGHDT, CDR2 YYEEEE. The CDR3 extends over 18 amino acids. J lost 0 bases, V lost 4 bases, and 12 bases had no gene match. CDR3 sequence reads: CASSPFLRRGASYNEQFF. CDR3 coding DNA: TGTGCCAGCAGCCCTTTTCTAAGGCGGGGGGCCTCCTACAATGAGCAGTTCTTC.

V and J are TRBV27 and TRBJ2-2, with D perhaps TRBD1 (5 bases). With 6 bases removed from V and 2 bases from J, the gap between germline ends came to 10 bases. Germline assignment: CDR1 MNHEY and CDR2 SMNVEV (reference sequence). The CDR3 is made up of 14 amino acids. The CDR3 here is CASRTGLNTGELFF. CDR3 nucleotide sequence: TGTGCCAGCAGAACAGGCCTCAACACCGGGGAGCTGTTTTTT.

Notes on this clone: This sample includes further DNA sequences coding for the same CDR3. V gene TRBV19 combines with J gene TRBJ1-5; no reliable D call. CDR1 and CDR2 from the germline V gene are LNHDA and SQIVND (reference sequence). There are 13 residues in the CDR3. The germline V and J ends were trimmed by 1 base and 2 bases, with 3 bases remaining between them. The chain's CDR3 is CASSIGRNQPQHF. CDR3 nucleotides: TGTGCCAGTAGTATAGGGCGCAATCAGCCCCAGCATTTT.

The chain joins TRBV18 to TRBJ1-2; 9 bases agree with TRBD1. CDR3 size: 14 residues. The V gene end was trimmed by 6 bases and the J gene end by 7 bases; junction bases not matched to a gene: 9. CDR1 and CDR2 from the germline V gene are KGHSH and LQKENI. CDR3 in DNA: TGTGCCAGCTCGGACGACAGGGGGACCGGTGGCTACACCTTC. Protein product: CASSDDRGTGGYTF.

The chain couples TRBV19 to TRBJ2-2; 15 bases align to TRBD2. Germline V gives CDR1 LNHDA, CDR2 SQIVND (reference sequence). The CDR3 is 17 amino acids. After removal of 6 bases from V and 5 bases from J, the junction contained 7 bases not matched to a gene. Here the CDR3 reads CASSHRGLAGGTGELFF. CDR3 sequence (DNA): TGTGCCAGTAGCCATAGGGGACTAGCGGGAGGTACCGGGGAGCTGTTTTTT.

The rearrangement joins TRBV25-1 to TRBJ1-2; perhaps TRBD1 as D (6 bases). Germline values: CDR1 MGHDK, CDR2 SYGVNS. Trimming took off 3 bases at V and 8 bases at J, with 16 bases between the two ends. CDR3 length equals 14 residues. For the CDR3, the DNA is TGTGCCAGCAGTGATCACAGGGTCCCAGACGGCTACACCTTC. This codes for CASSDHRVPDGYTF.

The chain has TRBV5-4 and TRBJ1-2; no reliable D call. Trimming stripped 1 base from V and 1 base from J, with 5 bases between. The CDR3 consists of 13 residues. Germline values: CDR1 SGHNT, CDR2 YYREEE (reference sequence). The CDR3, as DNA: TGTGCCAGCAGCTTGCTTAGTAACTATGGCTACACCTTC. This codes for CASSLLSNYGYTF.

V usage is TRBV7-9 and J usage is TRBJ1-2, with 12 nucleotides matching TRBD1. From germline, CDR1 is SEHNR and CDR2 FQNEAQ (reference sequence). The CDR3 consists of 15 residues. The ends lost 7 bases at V and 6 bases at J; junction bases unmatched: 9. In nucleotides, the CDR3 is TGTGCCAGCACCCGAAGCGGGACAGGGGGCAATGGCTACACCTTC. Translating it yields CASTRSGTGGNGYTF.

The chain is built from TRBV19 and TRBJ2-3; tentatively, D is TRBD2 (5 bases). CDR1 and CDR2 (germline): LNHDA, SQIVND (reference sequence). The CDR3 extends over 13 amino acids. The V and J ends lost 0 bases and 10 bases respectively, with 11 bases between them. CDR3 nucleotides: TGTGCCAGTAGTATAGACGGGGTACTAGCGCAGTATTTT. Amino acid sequence: CASSIDGVLAQYF.

The J gene is TRBJ1-1, the V gene TRBV5-8, with D unclear. The length of the CDR3 is 15 residues. Germline CDR1 SGHTS, CDR2 YDEGEE. V was shortened by 2 bases and J by 0 bases, with 11 bases between the two germline ends. The chain's CDR3 is CASSFSLSLNTEAFF. CDR3 in DNA: TGTGCCAGCAGCTTCAGTCTCAGTCTGAACACTGAAGCTTTCTTT.

The chain has TRBV6-5 and TRBJ2-5, with a weak D call TRBD2 (6 bases). Germline CDR1 MNHEY, CDR2 SVGAGI. The CDR3 runs to 14 residues. V lost 6 bases and J 5 bases, leaving 16 bases between the germline ends. CDR3 loop: CASRLEAGWETQYF. The CDR3 nucleotides read TGTGCCAGCAGACTCGAGGCGGGGTGGGAGACCCAGTACTTC.

This sequence joins TRBV10-2 and TRBJ1-2, with a weak D call TRBD1 (6 bases). Germline lookup yields CDR1 WSHSY and CDR2 SAAADI. With 0 bases removed from V and 2 bases from J, the gap between germline ends came to 13 bases. The CDR3 length is 16 residues. DNA for the CDR3: TGCGCCAGCAGTGAGTCTCTCTACCAGGGGAACTATGGCTACACCTTC. This gives the protein CASSESLYQGNYGYTF.

In its sample, this clone was seen a few times. The chain links TRBV5-1 to TRBJ1-6; 8 positions agree with TRBD1. The length of the CDR3 is 15 residues. J was trimmed by 6 bases and V by 5 bases; bases with no gene match: 7. Germline lookup yields CDR1 SGHRS and CDR2 YFSETQ. The CDR3 bases are TGCGCCAGCAGACTCGGACAGGGTGGTAATTCACCCCTCCACTTT. Protein: CASRLGQGGNSPLHF.

J is TRBJ2-7 and V is TRBV5-1; D not certain. Germline values: CDR1 SGHRS, CDR2 YFSETQ. The CDR3 spans 13 residues. Trimming took off 5 bases at V and 6 bases at J, with 15 bases between the two ends. The CDR3 loop reads CASSPDQITEQYF. In nucleotides, the CDR3 is TGCGCCAGCAGTCCCGATCAGATTACCGAGCAGTACTTC. The complete variable domain, with remaining parts taken from reference TRBV5-1 and TRBJ2-7, reads KAGVTQTPRYLIKTRGQQVTLSCSPISGHRSVSWYQQTPGQGLQFLFEYFSETQRNKGNFPGRFSGRQFSNSRSEMNVSTLELGDSALYLCASSPDQITEQYFGPGTRLTVT.